A single sample is the source of the 13 T cell receptor beta chains below, sequenced in a study of shared clonotypes between healthy human individuals. Repertoires were generated with immunoSEQ multiplex PCR, while TCRdb's copy carries only in-frame clones and drops some. The sample records roughly 1 million clones, about 75% being singletons. The material sequenced was memory CD4+ T cells sorted from blood. Subset here: CD45RA-negative fraction. Receptors originate from a man aged 18 to 30 in good health.

The V and J genes are TRBV9 and TRBJ1-4; D possibly corresponds to TRBD1 (6 bases). Germline values: CDR1 SGDLS, CDR2 YYNGEE. Between the trimmed V and J ends, which lost 1 base and 4 bases, there was a span of 11 bases. This CDR3 comprises 15 residues. CDR3 sequence reads: CASSVSGAYNEKLFF. In DNA form, the CDR3 reads TGTGCCAGCAGCGTATCAGGGGCCTATAATGAAAAACTGTTTTTT.

This clone was detected only once. A much larger clone differs from this one at a single base, so this may be a read error. The gene calls are TRBV7-9 and TRBJ2-3; D call uncertain. The CDR3 consists of 12 residues. Trimming left V 7 bases short and J 2 bases short, with 7 bases between. CDR1 SEHNR and CDR2 FQNEAQ come from the germline V gene (reference sequence). The CDR3: CASTDNTDTQYF. The CDR3 nucleotides read TGTGCCAGCACCGACAACACAGATACGCAGTATTTT.

As concerns this clone: The identical CDR3 is also encoded by other nucleotide sequences in the sample. The chain combines TRBV7-2 with TRBJ2-7; 8 bases map to TRBD2. This CDR3 contains 17 residues. Losses at the gene ends were 0 bases for V and 2 bases for J; bases not matched to a gene: 9. Looked up from germline, CDR1 is SGHTA and CDR2 is FQGNSA. The CDR3 here is CASSLARTSGTPYEQYF. The CDR3 DNA reads TGTGCCAGCAGCTTAGCGCGCACTAGCGGAACCCCCTACGAGCAGTACTTC. Based on the CDR3 plus reference TRBV7-2 and TRBJ2-7, the full variable domain is GAGVSQSPSNKVTEKGKDVELRCDPISGHTALYWYRQSLGQGLEFLIYFQGNSAPDKSGLPSDRFSAERTGGSVSTLTIQRTQQEDSAVYLCASSLARTSGTPYEQYFGPGTRLTVT.

The chain links TRBV7-9 to TRBJ1-1; D is undetermined. Germline lookup yields CDR1 SEHNR and CDR2 FQNEAQ (reference sequence). Trimming cost V 1 base and J 4 bases, with 10 bases left between them. CDR3 size: 14 residues. CDR3 residues: CASSLGGVVTEAFF. The CDR3 bases are TGTGCCAGCAGCTTAGGTGGGGTCGTCACTGAAGCTTTCTTT.

The V and J genes are TRBV19 and TRBJ1-6; D unclear. The CDR3 runs 16 residues. Trimming pared 4 bases from V and 3 bases from J, leaving 13 bases between. The V gene's germline CDR1 is LNHDA and CDR2 SQIVND (reference sequence). CDR3 sequence: CASSRPGLNYNSPLHF. In DNA form, the CDR3 reads TGTGCCAGTAGTAGACCGGGTCTCAACTATAATTCACCCCTCCACTTT. Complete variable domain (other parts from reference TRBV19 and TRBJ1-6): DGGITQSPKYLFRKEGQNVTLSCEQNLNHDAMYWYRQDPGQGLRLIYYSQIVNDFQKGDIAEGYSVSREKKESFPLTVTSAQKNPTAFYLCASSRPGLNYNSPLHFGNGTRLTVT.

The chain carries TRBV7-2 and TRBJ2-3, with 10 bases aligning to TRBD2. There are 15 residues in the CDR3. Trimming took 8 bases from V and 5 from J; bases not matched to a gene: 10. The V gene's germline CDR1 is SGHTA and CDR2 FQGNSA. The CDR3 protein is CASGLPGLARDTQYF. The DNA of the CDR3 is TGTGCCAGCGGTTTACCGGGACTAGCGAGAGATACGCAGTATTTT.

The V and J genes are TRBV5-1 and TRBJ2-2; D is undetermined. V was cut by 0 bases and J by 4 bases, with 7 bases left in between. The length of the CDR3 is 14 residues. Per germline, CDR1 SGHRS and CDR2 YFSETQ. The CDR3 coding sequence is TGCGCCAGCAGCTTGGTGTTCAGCACCGGGGAGCTGTTTTTT. This gives the protein CASSLVFSTGELFF.

The chain has TRBV5-4 and TRBJ1-6, with D unclear. This CDR3 is 14 amino acids long. Germline V lookup: CDR1 SGHNT, CDR2 YYREEE (reference sequence). V lost 2 bases to trimming and J lost 7 bases, with 10 bases between them. The DNA of the CDR3 is TGTGCCAGCAGCTTAAGGGAGGCAAATTCACCCCTCCACTTT. As protein: CASSLREANSPLHF.

The chain has TRBV27 and TRBJ1-6; D is perhaps TRBD1 (5 bases). The CDR3 consists of 15 residues. V lost 2 bases and J 7 bases, leaving 12 bases between the germline ends. CDR1 MNHEY and CDR2 SMNVEV come from the germline V gene (reference sequence). For the CDR3, the DNA is TGTGCCAGCAGTTTAAGAAGGGGAATCAATTCACCCCTCCACTTT. It codes for CASSLRRGINSPLHF.

This clone was recorded a few times. CDR3 residues: CASSGLAGFSSADTQYF. CDR3 bases: TGTGCCAGCAGCGGACTAGCGGGGTTTTCAAGCGCAGATACGCAGTATTTT. This chain uses TRBV7-9 with TRBJ2-3, with TRBD2 identical over 12 bases. Germline loops: CDR1 SEHNR, CDR2 FQNEAQ (reference sequence). Unmatched junction bases numbered 10, after V lost 5 bases and J lost 4 bases. The CDR3 consists of 17 residues.

The chain recombines TRBV2 with TRBJ1-5; D is unclear. There are 12 residues in the CDR3. Germline values: CDR1 SNHLY, CDR2 FYNNEI. V shed 5 bases and J shed 4 bases, with 6 bases lying between them. DNA of the CDR3: TGTGCCAGCAGTCTGGAGAATCAGCCCCAGCATTTT. Its protein is CASSLENQPQHF.

The V and J genes are TRBV18 and TRBJ2-3, with D possibly matching TRBD1 (5 bases). Looked up from germline, CDR1 is KGHSH and CDR2 is LQKENI. V was trimmed by 0 bases and J by 0 bases, leaving 10 bases between them. The CDR3 loop spans 16 amino acids. The CDR3, as DNA: TGTGCCAGCTCACCACCACAGGCGACTAGCACAGATACGCAGTATTTT. Amino acids: CASSPPQATSTDTQYF.

This clone was found a few times. The CDR3 coding sequence is TGTGCCAGCAGTTTACGTTCCGGGGGCGGGGGGGAGACCCAGTACTTC. The encoded protein is CASSLRSGGGGETQYF. The gene calls are TRBV27 and TRBJ2-5; 8 nucleotides align to TRBD2. The junction had 10 bases not matched to a gene; V was cut back by 2 bases and J by 5 bases. The V gene's germline CDR1 is MNHEY and CDR2 SMNVEV (reference sequence). This CDR3 spans 16 amino acids.